This is a list of T cell receptor beta chains from one sample in a study of shared clonotypes between healthy human individuals. The repertoire was sequenced with immunoSEQ multiplex PCR; TCRdb's copy has only in-frame clones and lacks some. The table shows 2 million to 3 million clones, with over 85% occurring only once. Input material: naive CD4+ T cells from PBMCs. These receptors were obtained from a man in his late teens or twenties in good health. Some clones in this sample may be carry-over from other donors' samples. The CDR3 runs from the conserved cysteine through the conserved F or W. The order of the fields is D gene, V gene, clone size, J gene, CDR3 protein, CDR3 DNA. The D gene is left open where the match is weak. The listing skips clone size in some rows; elsewhere it reads once, few, many or a size class.

>-|TRBV28|once|TRBJ1-2
CASSPTGSNYGYTF
TGTGCCAGCAGCCCCACAGGGTCTAACTATGGCTACACCTTC
>-|TRBV5-6|-|TRBJ2-1
CASSLFAGHYNEQFF
TGTGCCAGCAGCTTGTTTGCGGGACACTACAATGAGCAGTTCTTC
>TRBD1|TRBV7-8|-|TRBJ1-5
CASSKGARSQPQHF
TGTGCCAGCAGCAAGGGGGCGCGCAGTCAGCCCCAGCATTTT
>TRBD2|TRBV7-2|-|TRBJ2-3
CASSLGTSGRTDTQYF
TGTGCCAGCAGCTTAGGGACTAGCGGGAGGACAGATACGCAGTATTTT
>TRBD1|TRBV28|once|TRBJ2-3
CASTDRPGQGAGDTQYF
TGTGCCAGCACCGACCGACCGGGACAGGGGGCCGGAGATACGCAGTATTTT
>-|TRBV27|-|TRBJ1-2
CASSLWGRGSDGYTF
TGTGCCAGCAGTTTATGGGGCAGGGGTTCGGATGGCTACACCTTC
>TRBD1|TRBV6-5|-|TRBJ2-7
CASSPPGQDNEQYF
TGTGCCAGCAGTCCCCCGGGACAGGACAACGAGCAGTACTTC
>-|TRBV10-2|-|TRBJ1-1
CASSEYPGLRTEAFF
TGCGCCAGCAGTGAGTATCCGGGACTCCGAACTGAAGCTTTCTTT
>-|TRBV5-8|-|TRBJ1-5
CASSLGAGVGNQPQHF
TGTGCCAGCAGCTTGGGGGCAGGGGTTGGCAATCAGCCCCAGCATTTT
>TRBD2|TRBV25-1|-|TRBJ2-7
CATGRGPPYEQYF
TGTGCCACCGGGAGGGGACCCCCCTACGAGCAGTACTTC
>-|TRBV6-5|-|TRBJ2-4
CASSTTIGDIQYF
TGTGCCAGCAGTACGACAATTGGGGACATTCAGTACTTC
>-|TRBV11-2|-|TRBJ1-4
CASSPFSWRGKLFF
TGTGCCAGCAGCCCGTTTTCTTGGAGAGGAAAACTGTTTTTT
>TRBD2|TRBV5-4|-|TRBJ2-1
CASSRRASGRAFNEQFF
TGTGCCAGCAGCCGACGGGCTAGCGGAAGGGCTTTCAATGAGCAGTTCTTC
>TRBD1|TRBV28|-|TRBJ2-6
CASSLGGAGANVLTF
TGTGCCAGCAGTCTAGGGGGCGCTGGGGCCAACGTCCTGACTTTC
>TRBD2|TRBV27|-|TRBJ2-1
CASRLAGPVNEQFF
TGTGCCAGCAGACTAGCGGGGCCAGTCAATGAGCAGTTCTTC
>TRBD2|TRBV11-2|-|TRBJ2-7
CASSSTSGSYEQYF
TGTGCCAGCAGCTCGACTAGCGGGAGCTACGAGCAGTACTTC
>-|TRBV4-1|-|TRBJ2-7
CASSRLTTSYEQYF
TGCGCCAGCAGCCGATTGACAACCTCCTACGAGCAGTACTTC
>-|TRBV5-5|-|TRBJ2-7
CASSTPGQETYEQYF
TGTGCCAGCAGTACCCCGGGACAAGAGACCTACGAGCAGTACTTC
>TRBD1|TRBV6-6|-|TRBJ1-1
CASGGTVVNTEAFF
TGTGCCAGCGGGGGGACAGTAGTGAACACTGAAGCTTTCTTT
>-|TRBV5-6|-|TRBJ2-7
CASSGEYREYEQYF
TGTGCCAGCAGCGGGGAGTACAGGGAGTACGAGCAGTACTTC
>-|TRBV28|-|TRBJ1-4
CASSFPQEKLFF
TGTGCCAGCAGTTTCCCCCAGGAAAAACTGTTTTTT
>-|TRBV7-8|-|TRBJ2-5
CASSTTSGSAGTQYF
TGTGCCAGCAGCACGACCAGCGGATCCGCAGGGACCCAGTACTTC
>-|TRBV6-1|-|TRBJ2-7
CASSEDGGGRIIF
TGTGCCAGCAGTGAAGACGGAGGGGGACGGATCATCTTC
>-|TRBV5-4|once|TRBJ2-7
CASSQKGHYSYEQYF
TGTGCCAGCAGCCAGAAGGGACATTACTCCTACGAGCAGTACTTC
>-|TRBV9|-|TRBJ1-1
CASSVYGGEAFF
TGTGCCAGCAGCGTCTATGGAGGAGAAGCTTTCTTT
>-|TRBV1|once|TRBJ2-7
CTSSQDGRATTYEQYF
TGCACCAGCAGCCAAGATGGGCGGGCCACCACCTACGAGCAGTACTTC
>TRBD1|TRBV6-5|-|TRBJ1-2
CASRKAGGNYGYTF
TGTGCCAGCAGGAAGGCAGGGGGGAACTATGGCTACACCTTC
>TRBD1|TRBV7-3|-|TRBJ1-4
CASSPSSRGREAENEKLFF
TGTGCCAGCAGCCCTAGCTCTAGGGGGCGAGAGGCTGAGAATGAAAAACTGTTTTTT
>TRBD1|TRBV6-4|-|TRBJ1-3
CASRENRGSPGNTIYF
TGTGCCAGCAGGGAGAACAGGGGGTCTCCAGGAAACACCATATATTTT
>-|TRBV4-1|-|TRBJ2-3
CASSQDRGPADTQYF
TGCGCCAGCAGCCAAGACCGGGGGCCTGCAGATACGCAGTATTTT
>TRBD2|TRBV7-8|-|TRBJ2-1
CASSLQREVYNEQFF
TGTGCCAGCAGCTTGCAGCGGGAGGTTTACAATGAGCAGTTCTTC
>-|TRBV7-6|-|TRBJ2-1
CASSLARESSYNEQFF
TGTGCCAGCAGCTTAGCACGGGAAAGCTCCTACAATGAGCAGTTCTTC
>-|TRBV11-1|-|TRBJ2-7
CASSSAQRSHEQYF
TGTGCCAGCAGCTCTGCGCAACGTAGCCACGAGCAGTACTTC
>-|TRBV19|-|TRBJ2-1
CASSTGQGLSNEQFF
TGTGCCAGTAGTACTGGCCAGGGTCTATCCAATGAGCAGTTCTTC
>-|TRBV30|-|TRBJ2-7
CAWSGRRGRGSYEQYF
TGTGCCTGGAGTGGTAGGAGAGGAAGAGGTTCCTACGAGCAGTACTTC
>-|TRBV7-3|-|TRBJ2-1
CASSSSGSYNEQFF
TGTGCCAGCAGCTCCTCAGGCTCCTACAATGAGCAGTTCTTC
>TRBD2|TRBV6-1|once|TRBJ2-1
CASRAGLDYNEQFF
TGTGCCAGCAGAGCGGGACTAGATTACAATGAGCAGTTCTTC
>TRBD1|TRBV9|-|TRBJ1-4
CASSAAQGAHEKLFF
TGTGCCAGCAGCGCGGCACAGGGGGCCCATGAAAAACTGTTTTTT
>TRBD1|TRBV29-1|-|TRBJ1-6
CSVRGQGAGSPLHF
TGCAGCGTGAGGGGACAGGGAGCGGGTTCACCCCTCCACTTT
>-|TRBV7-2|-|TRBJ2-7
CASSSTVAVSSYEQYF
TGTGCCAGCAGCTCAACGGTAGCGGTAAGCTCCTACGAGCAGTACTTC
>-|TRBV11-2|-|TRBJ2-1
CASRDEDFSYNEQFF
TGTGCCAGCAGGGATGAGGACTTCTCCTACAATGAGCAGTTCTTC
>TRBD2|TRBV7-2|-|TRBJ2-1
CASSQPGLAGNEQFF
TGTGCCAGCAGCCAACCGGGACTAGCGGGCAATGAGCAGTTCTTC
>-|TRBV9|-|TRBJ1-1
CASSVRTSLAFF
TGTGCCAGCAGCGTTAGGACATCGTTAGCTTTCTTT
>-|TRBV28|-|TRBJ1-3
CASSFLSGNTIYF
TGTGCCAGCAGTTTTCTCTCTGGAAACACCATATATTTT
>TRBD1|TRBV2|once|TRBJ1-4
CASSGQGAGEKLFF
TGTGCCAGCAGTGGACAGGGGGCGGGTGAAAAACTGTTTTTT
>-|TRBV6-5|-|TRBJ1-3
CASSWGTSGNTIYF
TGTGCCAGCAGTTGGGGGACCTCTGGAAACACCATATATTTT
>-|TRBV30|-|TRBJ2-7
CAWSGAGGLEEQYF
TGTGCCTGGTCGGGGGCAGGGGGATTGGAAGAGCAGTACTTC
>-|TRBV18|-|TRBJ2-1
CASSDHPSKTQFF
TGTGCCAGCTCCGACCACCCTTCTAAGACGCAGTTCTTC
>TRBD2|TRBV13|-|TRBJ2-3
CASSTASGRGTDTQYF
TGTGCCAGCAGCACAGCTAGCGGGAGGGGCACAGATACGCAGTATTTT
>TRBD2|TRBV28|-|TRBJ2-5
CASSTRGEGRGQETQYF
TGTGCCAGCAGTACCAGAGGGGAGGGACGGGGACAAGAGACCCAGTACTTC